This T cell receptor (beta chain) emerged from a study of regulatory T cells in long-lasting Graves disease. This clonotype was seen only a few times. Time point indicated: newly diagnosed GD, antithyroid drugs for less than 3 months. After RNA was extracted from PBMCs, the TCR library was made from it. With iRepertoire HTBI primers and Arm-PCR of CDR3 regions, TCR beta libraries were built. From the multiplex PCR reads, TCRdb called clonotypes with MiXCR, one entry per CDR3 protein. This table holds over 500,000 distinct CDR3 sequences, approximately 16% found once. Trimming left V 6 bases short and J 0 bases short, with 15 bases between. Germline V gene data show CDR1 as DFQATT and CDR2 as SNEGSKA (reference sequence). CDR3 size: 15 residues. The data also belong to a second study, concerning T cells in Graves' hyperthyroidism and ophthalmopathy.

The source material was peripheral blood mononuclear cells (PBMCs), sampled at new diagnosis, from a patient treated with antithyroid drugs. The clonotype comes from a man between 18 and 29 years old with Graves disease. J is TRBJ1-5 and V is TRBV20-1; tentative D call: TRBD1 (5 bases). The CDR3 region has the DNA TGCAGTGCCACCCCCCCCAGGGATAGCAATCAGCCCCAGCATTTT. Translating gives CSATPPRDSNQPQHF.